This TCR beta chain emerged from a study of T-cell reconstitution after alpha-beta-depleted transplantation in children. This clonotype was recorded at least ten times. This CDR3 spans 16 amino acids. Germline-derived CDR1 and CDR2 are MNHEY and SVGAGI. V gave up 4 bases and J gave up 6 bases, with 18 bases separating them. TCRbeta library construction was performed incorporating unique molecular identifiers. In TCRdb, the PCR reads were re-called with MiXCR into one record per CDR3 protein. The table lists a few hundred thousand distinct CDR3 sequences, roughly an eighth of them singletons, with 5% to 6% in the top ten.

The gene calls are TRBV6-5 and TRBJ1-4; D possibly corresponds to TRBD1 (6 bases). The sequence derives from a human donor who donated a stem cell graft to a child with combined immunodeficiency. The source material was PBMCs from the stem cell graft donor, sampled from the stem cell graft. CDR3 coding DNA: TGTGCCAGCAGTTCCTCCGCGGCAGGGGATTATGAAAAACTGTTTTTT. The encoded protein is CASSSSAAGDYEKLFF.